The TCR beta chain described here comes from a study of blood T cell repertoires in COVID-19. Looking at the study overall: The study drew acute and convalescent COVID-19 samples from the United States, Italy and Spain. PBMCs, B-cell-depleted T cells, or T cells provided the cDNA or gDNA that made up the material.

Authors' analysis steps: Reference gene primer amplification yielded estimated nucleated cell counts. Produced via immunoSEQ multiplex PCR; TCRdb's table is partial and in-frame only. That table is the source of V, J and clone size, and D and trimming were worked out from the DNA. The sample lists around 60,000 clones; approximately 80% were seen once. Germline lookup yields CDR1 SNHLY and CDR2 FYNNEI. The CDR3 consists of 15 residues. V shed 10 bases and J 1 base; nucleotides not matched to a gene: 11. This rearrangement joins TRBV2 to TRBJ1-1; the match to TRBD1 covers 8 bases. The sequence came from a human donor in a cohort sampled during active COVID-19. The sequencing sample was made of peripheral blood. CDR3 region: CATRNLGTGNTEAFF. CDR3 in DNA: TGTGCCACCCGAAATCTTGGGACAGGGAACACTGAAGCTTTCTTT.